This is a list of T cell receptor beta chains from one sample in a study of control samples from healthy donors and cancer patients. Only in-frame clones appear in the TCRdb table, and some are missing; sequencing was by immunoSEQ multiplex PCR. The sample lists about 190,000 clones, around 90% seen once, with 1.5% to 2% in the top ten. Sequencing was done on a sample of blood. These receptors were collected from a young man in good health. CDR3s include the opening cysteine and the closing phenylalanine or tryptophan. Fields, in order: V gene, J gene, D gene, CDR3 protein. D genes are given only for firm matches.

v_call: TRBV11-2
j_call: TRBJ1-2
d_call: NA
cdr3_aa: CASSSLGARGYTF

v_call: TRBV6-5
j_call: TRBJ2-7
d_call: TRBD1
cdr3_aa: CASTSGQGGEQYF

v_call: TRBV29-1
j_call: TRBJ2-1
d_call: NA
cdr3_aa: CSAEGLGTEQFF

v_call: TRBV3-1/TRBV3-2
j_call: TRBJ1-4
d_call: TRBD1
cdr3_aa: CASSQGGQFNEKLFF

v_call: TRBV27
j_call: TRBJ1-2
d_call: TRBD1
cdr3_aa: CASSRGTDYGYTF

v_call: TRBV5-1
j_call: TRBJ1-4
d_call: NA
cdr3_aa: CASSLDGTNEKLFF

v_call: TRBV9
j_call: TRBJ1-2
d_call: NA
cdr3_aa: CASSVAAQDYGYTF

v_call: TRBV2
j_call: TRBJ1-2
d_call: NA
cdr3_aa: CASNPSGGPHGYTF

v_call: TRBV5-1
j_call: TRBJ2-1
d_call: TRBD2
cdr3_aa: CASSPWAGGHYNEQFF

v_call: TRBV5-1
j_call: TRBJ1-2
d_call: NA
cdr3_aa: CASSLRTADPRGYTF

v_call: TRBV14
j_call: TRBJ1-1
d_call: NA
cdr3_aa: CASKKKGVAGNTEAFF

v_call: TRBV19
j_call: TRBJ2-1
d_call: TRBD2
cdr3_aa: CASSIWSGDEQFF

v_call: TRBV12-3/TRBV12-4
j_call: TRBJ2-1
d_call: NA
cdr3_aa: CASSHRNEQFF

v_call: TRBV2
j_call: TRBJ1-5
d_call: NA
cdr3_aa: CASSEANGSNQPQHF